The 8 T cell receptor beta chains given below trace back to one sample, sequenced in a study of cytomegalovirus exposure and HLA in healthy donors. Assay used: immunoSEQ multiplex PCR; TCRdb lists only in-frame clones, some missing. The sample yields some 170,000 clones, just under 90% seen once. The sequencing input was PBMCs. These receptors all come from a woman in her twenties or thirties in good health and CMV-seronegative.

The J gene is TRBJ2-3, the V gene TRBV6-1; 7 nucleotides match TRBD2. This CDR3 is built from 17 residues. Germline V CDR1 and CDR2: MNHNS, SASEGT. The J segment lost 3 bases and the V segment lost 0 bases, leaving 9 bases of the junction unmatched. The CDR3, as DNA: TGTGCCAGCAGTGAAGCAGTGGCGGGGGAGGGGACAGATACGCAGTATTTT. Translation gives CASSEAVAGEGTDTQYF.

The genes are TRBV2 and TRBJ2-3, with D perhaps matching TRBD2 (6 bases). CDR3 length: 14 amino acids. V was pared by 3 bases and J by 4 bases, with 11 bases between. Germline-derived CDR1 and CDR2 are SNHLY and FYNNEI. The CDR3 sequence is CASSEFTSSDTQYF. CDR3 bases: TGTGCCAGCAGTGAGTTTACTAGCTCAGATACGCAGTATTTT. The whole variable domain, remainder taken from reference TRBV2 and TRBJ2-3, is EPEVTQTPSHQVTQMGQEVILRCVPISNHLYFYWYRQILGQKVEFLVSFYNNEISEKSEIFDDQFSVERPDGSNFTLKIRSTKLEDSAMYFCASSEFTSSDTQYFGPGTRLTVL.

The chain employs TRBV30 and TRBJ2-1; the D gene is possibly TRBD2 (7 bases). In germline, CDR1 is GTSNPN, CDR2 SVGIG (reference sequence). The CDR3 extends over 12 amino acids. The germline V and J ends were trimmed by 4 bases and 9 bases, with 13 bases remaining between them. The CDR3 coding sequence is TGTGCCTGGAATTACGGGGGGCCTGAGCAGTTCTTC. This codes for CAWNYGGPEQFF. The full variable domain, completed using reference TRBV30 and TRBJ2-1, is SQTIHQWPATLVQPVGSPLSLECTVEGTSNPNLYWYRQAAGRGLQLLFYSVGIGQISSEVPQNLSASRPQDRQFILSSKKLLLSDSGFYLCAWNYGGPEQFFGPGTRLTVL.

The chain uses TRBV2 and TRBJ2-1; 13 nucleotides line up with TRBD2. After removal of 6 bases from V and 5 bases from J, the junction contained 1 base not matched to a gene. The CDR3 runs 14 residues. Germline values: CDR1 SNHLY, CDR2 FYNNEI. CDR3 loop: CASRGTSGDNEQFF. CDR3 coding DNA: TGTGCCAGCAGGGGGACTAGCGGGGACAATGAGCAGTTCTTC.

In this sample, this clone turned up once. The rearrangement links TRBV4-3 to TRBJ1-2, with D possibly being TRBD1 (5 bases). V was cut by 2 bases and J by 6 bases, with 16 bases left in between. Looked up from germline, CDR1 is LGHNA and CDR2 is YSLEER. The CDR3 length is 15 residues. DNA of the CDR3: TGCGCCAGCAGCCAAATCGACAGAGCAAAGGATGGCTACACCTTC. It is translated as CASSQIDRAKDGYTF.

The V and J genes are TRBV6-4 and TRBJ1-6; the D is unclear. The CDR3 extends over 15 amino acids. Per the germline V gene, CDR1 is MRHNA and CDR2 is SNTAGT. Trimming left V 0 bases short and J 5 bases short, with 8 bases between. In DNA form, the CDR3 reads TGTGCCAGCAGTGACTCGAGTCAGGATAATTCACCCCTCCACTTT. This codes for CASSDSSQDNSPLHF.

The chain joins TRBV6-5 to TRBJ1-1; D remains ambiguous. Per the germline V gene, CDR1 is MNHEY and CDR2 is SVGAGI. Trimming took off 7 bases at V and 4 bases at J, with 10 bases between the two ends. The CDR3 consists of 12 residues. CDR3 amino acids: CASMDAGTEAFF. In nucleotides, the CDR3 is TGTGCCAGCATGGATGCGGGCACTGAAGCTTTCTTT.

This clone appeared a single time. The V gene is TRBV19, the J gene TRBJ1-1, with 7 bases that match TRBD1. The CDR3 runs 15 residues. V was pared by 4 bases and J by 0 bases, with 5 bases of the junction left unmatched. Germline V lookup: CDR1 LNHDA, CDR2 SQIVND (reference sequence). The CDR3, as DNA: TGTGCCAGTAGTACGGGACAGTTTATGAACACTGAAGCTTTCTTT. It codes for CASSTGQFMNTEAFF.